This TCR beta chain was sequenced in a study of T-cell reconstitution after alpha-beta-depleted transplantation in children. Study-wide findings and caveats: At one year after transplant, newly produced T cells mostly accounted for T-cell counts and diversity. Some patients' high day-60 TCRbeta diversity was attributed to recipient cells surviving conditioning. Several hundred expanded graft clones reportedly supplied alpha-beta T cells about two months after transplant.

This clonotype was observed a handful of times. As yet, its antigen is unknown. Germline CDR1 reads ENHRY; CDR2 reads SYGVKD. The CDR3 runs to 13 residues. Trimming shortened V by 8 bases and J by 2 bases, and 11 bases separated the two germline ends. Preparation of the TCRbeta library used unique molecular identifiers. From the PCR reads, TCRdb called clonotypes with MiXCR, one entry per CDR3 protein. The table records about 900,000 distinct CDR3 sequences, roughly 29% of them present only once. The chain is built from TRBV10-3 and TRBJ2-3; D gene ambiguous. The sample in question was PBMCs, mostly from graft donor cells, obtained 360 days after TCRalphabeta/CD19-depleted stem cell transplant. The clonotype comes from a boy younger than two who had a stem cell transplant for SCID, so the T cells may come from the graft donor. CDR3 bases: TGTGCCATCCAGCAGGAGAACACAGATACGCAGTATTTT. It codes for CAIQQENTDTQYF.